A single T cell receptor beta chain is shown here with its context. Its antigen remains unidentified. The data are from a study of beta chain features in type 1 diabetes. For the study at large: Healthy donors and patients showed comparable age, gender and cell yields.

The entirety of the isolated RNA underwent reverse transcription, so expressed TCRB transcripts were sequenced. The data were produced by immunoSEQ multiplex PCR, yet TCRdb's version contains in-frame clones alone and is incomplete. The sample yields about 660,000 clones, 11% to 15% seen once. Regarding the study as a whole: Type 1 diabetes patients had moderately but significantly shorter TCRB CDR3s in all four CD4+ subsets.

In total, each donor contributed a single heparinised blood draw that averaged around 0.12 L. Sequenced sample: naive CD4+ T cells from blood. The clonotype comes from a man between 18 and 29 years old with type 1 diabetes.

The CDR3 protein is CASSPWDSDTGELFF. The CDR3, as DNA: TGTGCCAGCAGCCCTTGGGACAGCGACACCGGGGAGCTGTTTTTT. The J gene is TRBJ2-2, the V gene TRBV9; TRBD1 matches at 7 bases. This CDR3 has 15 residues. CDR1 and CDR2 (germline): SGDLS, YYNGEE. Germline trimming cut 4 bases from V and 3 bases from J; bases unmatched to any gene: 6.